The 5 T cell receptor beta chains in this list originate from one sample, sequenced in a study. TCRdb passed the RT-PCR reads through MiXCR, listing each CDR3 protein once. Of about 700,000 distinct CDR3 sequences in the sample, 13% to 15% were seen once. Sequences were obtained from memory CD4+ T cells from blood. These receptors came from a female donor in good health, serving as a healthy control.

At least ten counts were recorded for this clonotype. The gene calls are TRBV6-5 and TRBJ1-2, with D uncertain. V gave up 7 bases and J gave up 7 bases, with 16 bases separating them. Germline-derived CDR1 and CDR2 are MNHEY and SVGAGI. This CDR3 is 13 amino acids long. The chain's CDR3 is CASTNGPTRGYTF. DNA of the CDR3: TGTGCCAGCACCAACGGTCCCACTCGTGGCTACACCTTC.

This clonotype showed up many times. The CDR3 region is CASSLGTGDNSPLHF. CDR3 nucleotide sequence: TGTGCCAGCAGTTTAGGGACAGGGGATAATTCACCCCTCCACTTT. The chain is built from TRBV12-3 or TRBV12-4 and TRBJ1-6; the match to TRBD1 covers 9 bases. The CDR3 consists of 15 residues. V shed 1 base and J 5 bases; nucleotides not matched to a gene: 0.

The chain employs TRBV30 and TRBJ1-6; no firm D call. Germline V gene sequence: CDR1 GTSNPN, CDR2 SVGIG (reference sequence). The V end lost 5 bases, the J end lost 2 bases, and 13 bases lay between the germline ends. CDR3 length: 15 residues. The CDR3 DNA follows: TGTGCCTGGGAAGGCACGCGGACCTATAATTCACCCCTCCACTTT. Translation: CAWEGTRTYNSPLHF.

V and J are TRBV5-1 and TRBJ1-6, with TRBD1 matching over 7 bases. The CDR3 extends over 17 amino acids. Germline V gives CDR1 SGHRS, CDR2 YFSETQ. J was trimmed by 3 bases and V by 0 bases; bases with no gene match: 6. CDR3 nucleotides: TGCGCCAGCAGCTTGGGACAGGGAACGGGCTATAATTCACCCCTCCACTTT. This translates into CASSLGQGTGYNSPLHF.

The chain links TRBV5-1 to TRBJ2-5, with D perhaps TRBD1 or TRBD2 (5 bases each). Between the trimmed V and J ends, which lost 0 bases and 0 bases, there was a span of 18 bases. CDR1 SGHRS and CDR2 YFSETQ come from the germline V gene. This CDR3 is 18 amino acids long. The chain's CDR3 is CASSLGWGYGQDQETQYF. CDR3 DNA sequence: TGCGCCAGCAGCTTGGGGTGGGGGTACGGGCAAGACCAAGAGACCCAGTACTTC.